These 16 T cell receptor beta chains were all obtained from the same sample, sequenced in a study of blood T cell repertoires in COVID-19. Clones were sequenced by immunoSEQ multiplex PCR, and TCRdb holds only the in-frame ones, with some missing. The table records some 500,000 clones, less than 90% of them present only once. Sequenced sample: peripheral blood. The receptors were sampled from a woman between 50 and 59 years old with COVID-19, enrolled during active disease.

The V and J genes are TRBV5-1 and TRBJ1-1; tentative D call: TRBD1 (5 bases). V was cut by 0 bases and J by 0 bases, with 15 bases left in between. The CDR3 totals 17 residues. Per germline, CDR1 SGHRS and CDR2 YFSETQ. The CDR3 loop is CASSLARQGGVNTEAFF. CDR3 coding DNA: TGCGCCAGCAGCTTGGCCAGGCAGGGTGGTGTGAACACTGAAGCTTTCTTT.

The chain uses TRBV5-4 and TRBJ1-1, with D perhaps matching TRBD1 (6 bases). Per germline, CDR1 SGHNT and CDR2 YYREEE (reference sequence). V lost 4 bases and J lost 0, with 16 bases in between. This CDR3 is 16 amino acids long. The chain's CDR3 is CASSQEQGFMNTEAFF. The CDR3 coding sequence is TGTGCCAGCAGCCAAGAACAGGGATTCATGAACACTGAAGCTTTCTTT.

This rearrangement joins TRBV4-1 to TRBJ2-3; the D gene is possibly TRBD2 (6 bases). The CDR3 runs 15 residues. V dropped 5 bases and J dropped 5 bases, with 17 bases sitting between them. CDR1 and CDR2 from the germline V gene are MGHRA and YSYEKL. The CDR3 region is CASSILAAPEDTQYF. For the CDR3, the DNA is TGCGCCAGCAGCATACTAGCAGCCCCGGAAGATACGCAGTATTTT.

The chain links TRBV5-1 to TRBJ1-1, with D hard to call. Germline V gives CDR1 SGHRS, CDR2 YFSETQ. V shed 3 bases and J shed 2 bases, with 11 bases lying between them. The length of the CDR3 is 14 residues. CDR3 bases: TGCGCCAGCAGCTCAAGCAGGTTAAACACTGAAGCTTTCTTT. Protein product: CASSSSRLNTEAFF.

J is TRBJ1-2 and V is TRBV3-1 (or the pseudogene TRBV3-2); no firm D call. This CDR3 region has 13 residues. Germline CDR1 LGHDT, CDR2 YNNKEL (reference sequence). Trimming cost V 4 bases and J 8 bases, with 14 bases left between them. The CDR3 DNA is TGTGCCAGCAGCCCGACCCTCTACGGGGGCTACACCTTC. Amino acids: CASSPTLYGGYTF.

This chain uses TRBV10-2 with TRBJ2-7; D unresolved. V dropped 4 bases and J dropped 5 bases, with 9 bases sitting between them. The CDR3 runs 12 residues. Germline assignment: CDR1 WSHSY and CDR2 SAAADI. As DNA, the CDR3 is TGCGCCAGCAGTGCAACGACACACGAGCAGTACTTC. It yields the protein CASSATTHEQYF.

J is TRBJ1-1 and V is TRBV30; D not resolved. CDR1 and CDR2 from the germline V gene are GTSNPN and SVGIG (reference sequence). CDR3 size: 13 residues. Trimming left V 4 bases short and J 3 bases short, with 12 bases between. The DNA of the CDR3 is TGTGCCTGGAATCTGGGCCGCGACACTGAAGCTTTCTTT. Translated, it gives CAWNLGRDTEAFF. Full variable domain (remainder filled in from reference TRBV30 and TRBJ1-1): SQTIHQWPATLVQPVGSPLSLECTVEGTSNPNLYWYRQAAGRGLQLLFYSVGIGQISSEVPQNLSASRPQDRQFILSSKKLLLSDSGFYLCAWNLGRDTEAFFGQGTRLTVV.

The genes are TRBV5-4 and TRBJ2-7; 11 bases map to TRBD1. CDR1 is SGHNT and CDR2 is YYREEE in the germline V gene (reference sequence). Trimming removed 2 bases from V and 6 bases from J; junction bases left unmatched: 4. The CDR3 is 14 residues long. DNA of the CDR3: TGTGCCAGCAGCTTTGGGACAGGGGGTTTCGAGCAGTACTTC. Protein product: CASSFGTGGFEQYF. Full variable domain (rest looked up from reference TRBV5-4 and TRBJ2-7): ETGVTQSPTHLIKTRGQQVTLRCSSQSGHNTVSWYQQALGQGPQFIFQYYREEENGRGNFPPRFSGLQFPNYSSELNVNALELDDSALYLCASSFGTGGFEQYFGPGTRLTVT.

The chain couples TRBV6-2 or TRBV6-3 to TRBJ1-2; D gene unclear. Deletions cut 6 bases from V and 2 bases from J, with 19 bases between. The CDR3 spans 16 residues. Germline loops: CDR1 MNHEY, CDR2 SVGEGT. The CDR3 here is CASSQTRGDLNYGYTF. The CDR3 DNA is TGTGCCAGCAGCCAAACTCGGGGTGACCTCAACTATGGCTACACCTTC.

The chain links TRBV30 to TRBJ2-3; 10 nucleotides align to TRBD2. CDR1 is GTSNPN and CDR2 is SVGIG in the germline V gene (reference sequence). V trimming: 3 bases; J trimming: 1 base; junction bases outside the gene matches: 7. The CDR3 extends over 16 amino acids. The CDR3 bases are TGTGCCTGGAGCTTAGCGGGGGGCCGGCGCACAGATACGCAGTATTTT. The encoded protein is CAWSLAGGRRTDTQYF.

Worth noting for this clone: Within the sample, other DNA sequences also encode this same CDR3. The chain couples TRBV18 to TRBJ1-5, with 9 bases identical to TRBD1. V lost 3 bases to trimming and J lost 4 bases; unmatched junction nucleotides: 1. Germline values: CDR1 KGHSH, CDR2 LQKENI. The CDR3 loop spans 14 amino acids. The CDR3 DNA sequence: TGTGCCAGCTCACCGGGACAGGGAAATCAGCCCCAGCATTTT. Translated, it gives CASSPGQGNQPQHF.

The V call is TRBV5-1, the J call TRBJ2-7; the match to TRBD2 covers 9 bases. Germline CDR1 SGHRS, CDR2 YFSETQ. The CDR3 totals 16 residues. The J segment lost 6 bases and the V segment lost 3 bases, leaving 13 bases of the junction unmatched. CDR3 loop: CASSYSGGSGGSEQYF. The CDR3 DNA sequence: TGCGCCAGCAGCTACTCGGGGGGTAGCGGGGGAAGCGAGCAGTACTTC.

The chain joins TRBV2 to TRBJ2-5; 14 nucleotides agree with TRBD2. Per germline, CDR1 SNHLY and CDR2 FYNNEI. After removal of 9 bases from V and 1 base from J, the junction contained 4 bases not matched to a gene. The CDR3 has 15 residues. This chain's CDR3 is CASGLAGGPQETQYF. CDR3 in DNA: TGTGCCAGTGGACTAGCGGGGGGACCCCAAGAGACCCAGTACTTC.

The genes are TRBV4-1 and TRBJ2-7; D is ambiguous. Looked up from germline, CDR1 is MGHRA and CDR2 is YSYEKL. V lost 1 base and J 3 bases, leaving 7 bases between the germline ends. CDR3 length: 13 residues. The CDR3, as DNA: TGCGCCAGCAGCCAAGGCCAGAACTACGAGCAGTACTTC. As protein: CASSQGQNYEQYF.

This rearrangement joins TRBV3-1 (or the pseudogene TRBV3-2) to TRBJ2-7; a possible D gene is TRBD2 (6 bases). The CDR3 contains 13 residues. V lost 4 bases and J 3 bases, leaving 10 bases between the germline ends. Germline CDR1 and CDR2: LGHDT and YNNKEL (reference sequence). The CDR3 coding sequence is TGTGCCAGCAGCCCTCGGACTAACTACGAGCAGTACTTC. This translates into CASSPRTNYEQYF.

The rearrangement links TRBV5-1 to TRBJ2-7; 12 bases map to TRBD2. The V gene end was trimmed by 3 bases and the J gene end by 0 bases; junction bases not matched to a gene: 7. The CDR3 length is 17 residues. CDR1 is SGHRS and CDR2 is YFSETQ in the germline V gene. The CDR3 is CASSSMTSGGFSYEQYF. CDR3 nucleotide sequence: TGCGCCAGCAGCTCAATGACTAGCGGGGGATTCTCCTACGAGCAGTACTTC.